Shown below are 19 T cell receptor beta chains from a single sample sequenced in a study of HIV-infected patients and healthy controls. The repertoire came from unfractionated whole blood and reflected all unsorted peripheral T cells. cDNA was made from 500 ng RNA using alpha and beta constant primers. Alpha and beta chain libraries were made separately by chain-specific third strand synthesis with multiplexing indices. TCRdb reanalysed the 5' RACE reads using MiXCR and keeps one entry per CDR3 protein. The table has under 20,000 distinct CDR3 sequences, 9.5% to 13% seen once. The sample consisted of blood. All receptors derive from an adult in good health.

This clonotype showed up many times. The chain recombines TRBV20-1 with TRBJ1-5, with 9 bases that match TRBD1. Germline lookup yields CDR1 DFQATT and CDR2 SNEGSKA (reference sequence). The CDR3 runs to 19 residues. With V trimmed by 8 bases and J by 0 bases, 20 bases remained unmatched. The CDR3 loop reads CSPPPLSGQGPDSNQPQHF. The CDR3, as DNA: TGCAGTCCCCCTCCTTTATCGGGACAGGGCCCAGATAGCAATCAGCCCCAGCATTTT.

This clonotype was counted ten times or more. The rearrangement uses TRBV7-8 and TRBJ2-3; the D is unclear. CDR3 size: 15 residues. Trimming removed 0 bases at V and 1 base at J, with 8 bases between. The germline V gene encodes CDR1 SGHVS and CDR2 FQNEAQ. CDR3 amino acids: CASSLAPVGTDTQYF. DNA of the CDR3: TGTGCCAGCAGCTTAGCGCCAGTAGGCACAGATACGCAGTATTTT.

This clonotype was seen at least ten times. The V and J genes are TRBV5-6 and TRBJ2-7, with 8 nucleotides matching TRBD1. V lost 4 bases, J lost 2 bases, and 8 bases stayed unmatched. The CDR3 consists of 15 residues. Germline CDR1 reads SGHDT; CDR2 reads YYEEEE. Here the CDR3 reads CASSGRRQGPYEQYF. The CDR3, as DNA: TGTGCCAGCAGCGGGCGGAGACAGGGGCCCTACGAGCAGTACTTC. The full variable domain, its missing parts supplied by reference TRBV5-6 and TRBJ2-7, is DAGVTQSPTHLIKTRGQQVTLRCSPKSGHDTVSWYQQALGQGPQFIFQYYEEEERQRGNFPDRFSGHQFPNYSSELNVNALLLGDSALYLCASSGRRQGPYEQYFGPGTRLTVT.

By share, this clonotype ranks as medium-sized. The rearrangement links TRBV18 to TRBJ2-3; 11 nucleotides agree with TRBD2. Trimming cost V 2 bases and J 5 bases; bases outside gene matches: 6. From germline, CDR1 is KGHSH and CDR2 LQKENI. This CDR3 has 16 amino acids. DNA of the CDR3: TGTGCCAGCTCACCAACACTAGCGGGAGAAGGAGATACGCAGTATTTT. Protein: CASSPTLAGEGDTQYF.

This clonotype came up many times. V and J are TRBV7-9 and TRBJ2-3, with D perhaps matching TRBD1 (6 bases). The germline V and J ends were trimmed by 5 bases and 9 bases, with 15 bases remaining between them. The CDR3 length is 13 residues. From germline, CDR1 is SEHNR and CDR2 FQNEAQ (reference sequence). CDR3 in amino acids: CASSPGQSVTQYF. CDR3 nucleotide sequence: TGTGCCAGCAGCCCCGGACAGTCCGTCACGCAGTATTTT.

This clonotype was observed at least ten times. The chain joins TRBV20-1 to TRBJ2-2, with unresolved D. The ends were cut back, 3 bases at V and 4 bases at J, with 6 bases in the middle. There are 12 residues in the CDR3. Germline-derived CDR1 and CDR2 are DFQATT and SNEGSKA (reference sequence). The CDR3 DNA reads TGCAGTGCTAGTCCAACCACCGGGGAGCTGTTTTTT. This translates into CSASPTTGELFF.

This clonotype was recorded at least ten times. This chain links TRBV7-2 with TRBJ2-7, with D tentatively TRBD1 (6 bases). Germline assignment: CDR1 SGHTA and CDR2 FQGNSA. Trimming removed 5 bases from V and 3 bases from J, with 8 bases in between. The CDR3 loop spans 12 amino acids. The CDR3 sequence is CASSRDNYEQYF. The CDR3 DNA reads as TGTGCCAGCAGCCGGGACAACTACGAGCAGTACTTC.

This clonotype was recorded many times. The V call is TRBV18, the J call TRBJ2-7; the D is unclear. Per the germline V gene, CDR1 is KGHSH and CDR2 is LQKENI. This CDR3 comprises 14 residues. Trimming took off 2 bases at V and 4 bases at J, with 12 bases between the two ends. CDR3 protein: CASSPSSSVYEQYF. As DNA, the CDR3 is TGTGCCAGCTCACCAAGTTCGAGTGTGTACGAGCAGTACTTC.

This clonotype was seen many times. This chain links TRBV29-1 with TRBJ2-5; TRBD1 might be the D (5 bases). The V end lost 6 bases, the J end lost 4 bases, and 18 bases lay between the germline ends. Germline V lookup: CDR1 SQVTM, CDR2 ANQGSEA. The CDR3 runs 14 residues. The CDR3 DNA follows: TGCAGCGTGGCGGACCAGGGTCCTCGAGAGACCCAGTACTTC. It specifies CSVADQGPRETQYF.

This clonotype is labeled medium-sized. The genes are TRBV29-1 and TRBJ1-2; 7 bases are shared with TRBD1. The V gene's germline CDR1 is SQVTM and CDR2 ANQGSEA. The CDR3 sequence is 13 residues long. The V gene end was trimmed by 3 bases and the J gene end by 5 bases; junction bases not matched to a gene: 6. In DNA, the CDR3 is TGCAGCGTTGACACCGGGACAGCATATGGCTACACCTTC. Its translation: CSVDTGTAYGYTF.

By sample share, this clonotype is medium-sized. The chain links TRBV7-2 to TRBJ2-3, with D uncertain. CDR3 length: 15 amino acids. Per germline, CDR1 SGHTA and CDR2 FQGNSA. V lost 4 bases and J 3 bases, leaving 14 bases between the germline ends. The CDR3 region is CASSSRLGRTDTQYF. In DNA form, the CDR3 reads TGTGCCAGCAGCTCCCGTTTGGGTCGAACAGATACGCAGTATTTT. Complete variable domain (other parts from reference TRBV7-2 and TRBJ2-3): GAGVSQSPSNKVTEKGKDVELRCDPISGHTALYWYRQSLGQGLEFLIYFQGNSAPDKSGLPSDRFSAERTGGSVSTLTIQRTQQEDSAVYLCASSSRLGRTDTQYFGPGTRLTVL.

In this sample, this clonotype turned up many times. The chain employs TRBV7-9 and TRBJ2-1; 14 nucleotides align to TRBD2. CDR1 SEHNR and CDR2 FQNEAQ come from the germline V gene (reference sequence). CDR3 size: 17 residues. Unmatched junction bases numbered 9, after V lost 4 bases and J lost 7 bases. The CDR3 nucleotides read TGTGCCAGCAGCTCGTTACGGGGACTAGCGGGAGTTAATGAGCAGTTCTTC. Translated: CASSSLRGLAGVNEQFF.

This clonotype ranks as medium-sized. This chain links TRBV20-1 with TRBJ2-3, with a weak D call TRBD2 (6 bases). Trimming cost V 3 bases and J 6 bases, with 10 bases left between them. The CDR3 consists of 12 residues. The germline V gene encodes CDR1 DFQATT and CDR2 SNEGSKA (reference sequence). CDR3: CSASGRLDTQYF. The CDR3 DNA follows: TGCAGTGCTAGCGGGAGACTTGATACGCAGTATTTT.

Judged by abundance, this clonotype is medium-sized (0.01 to 0.1%). V usage is TRBV3-1 and J usage is TRBJ2-5; 9 nucleotides line up with TRBD2. With V trimmed by 4 bases and J by 5 bases, 8 bases remained unmatched. The germline V gene has CDR1 LGHDT and CDR2 YNNKEL (reference sequence). CDR3 length equals 15 residues. In DNA form, the CDR3 reads TGTGCCAGCAGCCTAACAGCGGGGGGCGGGGAGACCCAGTACTTC. It translates to CASSLTAGGGETQYF.

This clonotype was seen repeatedly, ten times or more. This chain joins TRBV19 and TRBJ1-2; D gene uncertain. The germline V gene encodes CDR1 LNHDA and CDR2 SQIVND (reference sequence). Trimming took off 4 bases at V and 1 base at J, with 19 bases between the two ends. CDR3 size: 17 residues. The CDR3 region is CASSTPWTDDNNYGYTF. As DNA, the CDR3 is TGTGCCAGTAGTACCCCATGGACGGACGACAATAACTATGGCTACACCTTC.

By share of the sample, this clonotype is medium-sized. This sequence joins TRBV20-1 and TRBJ2-2, with 9 bases aligning to TRBD2. Germline V gene sequence: CDR1 DFQATT, CDR2 SNEGSKA (reference sequence). J was trimmed by 6 bases and V by 7 bases; bases with no gene match: 9. This CDR3 has 14 amino acids. The CDR3 protein is CSVKNAGGAGELFF. In DNA form, the CDR3 reads TGCAGTGTTAAGAACGCGGGAGGGGCCGGGGAGCTGTTTTTT.

This clonotype has at least ten counts. DNA for the CDR3: TGTGCCTGGAGGGACCGGGGGTCGTACGGGGAGCTGTTTTTT. Residues: CAWRDRGSYGELFF. The V gene is TRBV30, the J gene TRBJ2-2; possible D gene TRBD2, 6 bases. Germline-derived CDR1 and CDR2 are GTSNPN and SVGIG (reference sequence). The V gene lost 3 bases and the J gene lost 7 bases, with 15 bases spanning the gap. This CDR3 has 14 amino acids.

Ten or more counts support this clonotype. The chain recombines TRBV3-1 with TRBJ2-7; D is ambiguous. Germline assignment: CDR1 LGHDT and CDR2 YNNKEL (reference sequence). This CDR3 has 13 amino acids. V dropped 4 bases and J dropped 5 bases, with 12 bases sitting between them. As DNA, the CDR3 is TGTGCCAGCAGCCCCTGGCCAGGCAACGAGCAGTACTTC. Translated: CASSPWPGNEQYF.

This clonotype was counted ten times or more. The V and J genes are TRBV30 and TRBJ2-7; no clear D gene. This CDR3 comprises 13 residues. Trimming cost V 2 bases and J 5 bases, with 13 bases left between them. The germline CDR1 and CDR2 sequences are GTSNPN and SVGIG (reference sequence). CDR3 bases: TGTGCCTGGAGTCCCCAGGCGTTCCACGAGCAGTACTTC. Protein product: CAWSPQAFHEQYF. The entire variable domain, with the rest obtained from reference TRBV30 and TRBJ2-7, is as follows: SQTIHQWPATLVQPVGSPLSLECTVEGTSNPNLYWYRQAAGRGLQLLFYSVGIGQISSEVPQNLSASRPQDRQFILSSKKLLLSDSGFYLCAWSPQAFHEQYFGPGTRLTVT.